The next 3 T cell receptor beta chains were all read from a single sample in a study of cytomegalovirus exposure and HLA in healthy donors (dated by TCRdb to between 2016 and 2019). Library preparation employed the immunoSEQ multiplex PCR assay. For the multiplex PCR, a mixture combining 60 forward primers for TCR Vbeta segments and 13 reverse primers for TCR Jbeta segments was used. In TCRdb, the immuneACCESS table is reduced to in-frame sequences with V and J assigned. These tables do not hold every clone; where another copy was compared, an unresolved V gene accounts for under half, and the others remain unexplained. Present in this sample are about 190,000 clones, approximately 81% of which were seen just once. The ten largest clones take up about 2.4% of the sample. Sequenced: PBMCs. These receptors originate from a male donor in good health and CMV-seronegative.

The rearrangement uses TRBV27 and TRBJ1-6, with D perhaps TRBD1 (5 bases). The V gene's germline CDR1 is MNHEY and CDR2 SMNVEV (reference sequence). The V and J ends lost 0 bases and 9 bases respectively, with 9 bases between them. This CDR3 region has 14 residues. CDR3 residues: CASSLSAGISPLHF. The CDR3 DNA sequence: TGTGCCAGCAGTTTATCGGCAGGGATTTCACCCCTCCACTTT.

The V and J genes are TRBV28 and TRBJ2-7; D possibly corresponds to TRBD2 (6 bases). The ends were cut back, 3 bases at V and 2 bases at J, with 11 bases in the middle. In germline, CDR1 is MDHEN, CDR2 SYDVKM. The CDR3 consists of 14 residues. CDR3 in DNA: TGTGCCAGCAGTTTGGAGGGGCCGACCTACGAGCAGTACTTC. It encodes CASSLEGPTYEQYF.

The V call is TRBV27, the J call TRBJ1-2, with D perhaps TRBD1 (5 bases). The CDR3 runs to 12 residues. V lost 6 bases and J 8 bases, leaving 13 bases between the germline ends. Germline CDR1 is MNHEY and CDR2 is SMNVEV (reference sequence). CDR3 nucleotides: TGTGCCAGCAGATCGACAGTGGGAGGCTACACCTTC. It is translated as CASRSTVGGYTF.